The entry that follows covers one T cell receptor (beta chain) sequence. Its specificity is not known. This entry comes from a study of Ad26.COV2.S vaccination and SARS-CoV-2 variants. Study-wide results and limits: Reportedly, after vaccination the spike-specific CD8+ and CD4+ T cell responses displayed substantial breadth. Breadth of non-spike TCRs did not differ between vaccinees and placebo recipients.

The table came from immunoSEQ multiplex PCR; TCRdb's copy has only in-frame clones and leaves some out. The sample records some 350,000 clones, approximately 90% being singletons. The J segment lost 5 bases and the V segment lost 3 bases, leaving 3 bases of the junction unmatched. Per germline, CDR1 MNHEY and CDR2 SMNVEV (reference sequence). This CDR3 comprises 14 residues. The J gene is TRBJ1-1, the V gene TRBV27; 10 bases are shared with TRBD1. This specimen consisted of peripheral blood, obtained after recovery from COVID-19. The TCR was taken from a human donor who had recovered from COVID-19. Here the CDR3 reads CASSFGTGATEAFF. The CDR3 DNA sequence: TGTGCCAGCAGTTTCGGGACAGGGGCTACTGAAGCTTTCTTT.